Below, 18 T cell receptor beta chains from the same sample are listed, as sequenced in a study of post-analysis software for immune sequencing data. Unique molecular identifiers were carried by the TCR beta cDNA libraries. From the PCR reads, TCRdb called clonotypes with MiXCR, one entry per CDR3 protein. In the table there are about 540,000 distinct CDR3 sequences, under 40% of which are singletons. What these receptors recognize is not known. General study findings and limits: Five TRBV segments, including TRBV5-6, TRBV5-1 and TRBV20-1, were more frequent in patients than controls.

Sequenced input: blood. These receptors originate from a girl aged 2 to 17 with multiple sclerosis.

The chain is built from TRBV16 and TRBJ2-1, with 13 bases that match TRBD2. The CDR3 contains 16 residues. After removal of 2 bases from V and 7 bases from J, the junction contained 5 bases not matched to a gene. Germline CDR1 and CDR2: KGHSY and FQNENV. The CDR3 region is CASSQPTSGGRNEQFF. CDR3 in DNA: TGTGCCAGCAGCCAACCGACTAGCGGGGGGCGGAATGAGCAGTTCTTC.

This chain joins TRBV6-5 and TRBJ1-1, with D possibly matching TRBD1 (5 bases). This CDR3 has 12 residues. Deletions cut 10 bases from V and 8 bases from J, with 17 bases between. CDR1 and CDR2 from the germline V gene are MNHEY and SVGAGI. This CDR3 reads CAIKGIGGEAFF. As DNA, the CDR3 is TGTGCCATAAAGGGGATCGGGGGAGAAGCTTTCTTT.

The J gene is TRBJ2-1, the V gene TRBV5-1; 12 bases agree with TRBD2. Per the germline V gene, CDR1 is SGHRS and CDR2 is YFSETQ. CDR3 size: 15 residues. The V and J ends lost 7 bases and 6 bases, in that order; junction bases with no gene match: 8. CDR3 sequence: CASQSKLAGGNEQFF. The CDR3 nucleotides read TGCGCCAGCCAGTCAAAACTAGCGGGGGGCAATGAGCAGTTCTTC.

The V gene is TRBV5-5, the J gene TRBJ1-1, with a tentative D call TRBD1 (5 bases). The germline CDR1 and CDR2 sequences are SGHKS and YYEKEE (reference sequence). The CDR3 is made up of 13 amino acids. V dropped 6 bases and J dropped 0 bases, with 9 bases sitting between them. CDR3 DNA: TGTGCCAGCACCGGGGACCTGAACACTGAAGCTTTCTTT. Translating gives CASTGDLNTEAFF.

This clonotype was seen at least ten times. The chain couples TRBV6-6 to TRBJ2-3; the D is unclear. With 3 bases removed from V and 5 bases from J, the gap between germline ends came to 3 bases. CDR1 is MNHNY, CDR2 SVGAGI, per germline (reference sequence). The CDR3 is 11 amino acids. The CDR3 DNA follows: TGTGCCAGCAGTTATGGAGATACGCAGTATTTT. It encodes CASSYGDTQYF.

The chain links TRBV5-1 to TRBJ2-5; D may be TRBD1 (6 bases). CDR1 is SGHRS and CDR2 is YFSETQ in the germline V gene. CDR3 length equals 15 residues. Trimming shortened V by 3 bases and J by 1 base, and 13 bases separated the two germline ends. DNA for the CDR3: TGCGCCAGCAGCTCCCAAGGGGGACGCCAAGAGACCCAGTACTTC. It encodes CASSSQGGRQETQYF.

The chain uses TRBV9 and TRBJ2-1; 12 bases fit TRBD2. The CDR3 consists of 17 residues. Germline CDR1 reads SGDLS; CDR2 reads YYNGEE. Trimming removed 0 bases from V and 2 bases from J; junction bases left unmatched: 3. The CDR3 DNA sequence: TGTGCCAGCAGCGTAGAACTAGCGGGGGGACCCTACAATGAGCAGTTCTTC. This gives the protein CASSVELAGGPYNEQFF.

This clonotype was recorded a few times. The rearrangement links TRBV20-1 to TRBJ2-1; 13 nucleotides align to TRBD2. V was pared by 0 bases and J by 5 bases, with 7 bases of the junction left unmatched. The CDR3 is made up of 17 amino acids. Germline V gene sequence: CDR1 DFQATT, CDR2 SNEGSKA (reference sequence). CDR3 bases: TGCAGTGCTAGAGATCCACTAGCGGGGGGGCAAGACAATGAGCAGTTCTTC. Encoded protein: CSARDPLAGGQDNEQFF.

This clonotype was recorded a few times. This chain links TRBV5-1 with TRBJ2-3; perhaps TRBD2 as D (6 bases). The CDR3 runs 15 residues. Germline V lookup: CDR1 SGHRS, CDR2 YFSETQ. Trimming stripped 7 bases from V and 6 bases from J, with 21 bases between. CDR3 bases: TGCGCCAGCGCCAACTTCGGAGGAGGGGCTGATACGCAGTATTTT. Translation: CASANFGGGADTQYF.

This clonotype turned up a few times. The chain carries TRBV5-6 and TRBJ2-3; D may be TRBD1 (6 bases). CDR3 size: 15 residues. CDR1 is SGHDT and CDR2 is YYEEEE in the germline V gene. The V end was cut by 0 bases, the J end by 5 bases, with 13 bases between. This chain's CDR3 is CASSLVTAGVDTQYF. The CDR3 DNA reads TGTGCCAGCAGCTTGGTCACCGCAGGGGTAGATACGCAGTATTTT.

This clonotype was seen more than once but under ten times. This rearrangement joins TRBV5-1 to TRBJ1-1, with 11 bases aligning to TRBD1. There are 16 residues in the CDR3. Trimming at V came to 3 bases and at J to 0 bases, leaving 4 bases not matched to a gene. From germline, CDR1 is SGHRS and CDR2 YFSETQ. The CDR3 here is CASSSGQGALNTEAFF. CDR3 DNA sequence: TGCGCCAGCAGCTCCGGACAGGGGGCGTTGAACACTGAAGCTTTCTTT.

The gene calls are TRBV7-9 and TRBJ1-1, with D unresolved. Trimming took off 5 bases at V and 4 bases at J, with 20 bases between the two ends. Looked up from germline, CDR1 is SEHNR and CDR2 is FQNEAQ (reference sequence). The CDR3 consists of 16 residues. The CDR3 nucleotides read TGTGCCAGCAGCGCACGGGGTCTCAGACAAAGCACTGAAGCTTTCTTT. Translated, it gives CASSARGLRQSTEAFF. Variable domain in full (rest from reference TRBV7-9 and TRBJ1-1): DTGVSQNPRHKITKRGQNVTFRCDPISEHNRLYWYRQTLGQGPEFLTYFQNEAQLEKSRLLSDRFSAERPKGSFSTLEIQRTEQGDSAMYLCASSARGLRQSTEAFFGQGTRLTVV.

The chain is built from TRBV4-2 and TRBJ2-1; TRBD2 matches 7 bases. Germline V lookup: CDR1 LGHNA, CDR2 YNFKEQ. V trimming: 0 bases; J trimming: 1 base; junction bases outside the gene matches: 6. This CDR3 contains 17 residues. The CDR3 bases are TGTGCCAGCAGCCAAGAATGGCTAGCGGCTTCCTACAATGAGCAGTTCTTC. Translation gives CASSQEWLAASYNEQFF.

V gene TRBV20-1 combines with J gene TRBJ2-5; D is perhaps TRBD1 or TRBD2 (6 bases each). Trimming took 4 bases from V and 5 from J, leaving 20 bases between them. The V gene's germline CDR1 is DFQATT and CDR2 SNEGSKA (reference sequence). The CDR3 runs to 15 residues. The CDR3 bases are TGCAGTGCTATCGGGGGCCATGACGCTCGGGAGACCCAGTACTTC. Protein product: CSAIGGHDARETQYF.

The chain has TRBV27 and TRBJ1-2; D not certain. Germline values: CDR1 MNHEY, CDR2 SMNVEV (reference sequence). V was clipped by 4 bases and J by 8 bases, with 20 bases between them. CDR3 length: 15 amino acids. The chain's CDR3 is CASSWAGGSGGGYTF. Here the CDR3 DNA reads TGTGCCAGCAGTTGGGCAGGCGGCTCCGGTGGAGGCTACACCTTC.

The chain couples TRBV14 to TRBJ1-2; the match to TRBD1 covers 8 bases. The CDR3 sequence is 14 residues long. Trimming at V came to 4 bases and at J to 3 bases, leaving 4 bases not matched to a gene. Germline V gene lookup returns CDR1 SGHDN and CDR2 FVKESK. DNA of the CDR3: TGTGCCAGCAGCCGGTCACAGGGGGACTATGGCTACACCTTC. Its translation: CASSRSQGDYGYTF.

The gene calls are TRBV2 and TRBJ1-5; D is unclear. The CDR3 has 14 amino acids. Trimming removed 3 bases from V and 6 bases from J, with 12 bases in between. Germline V gene lookup returns CDR1 SNHLY and CDR2 FYNNEI. The CDR3: CASSDSLASQPQHF. The CDR3 DNA follows: TGTGCCAGCAGTGACAGTCTTGCCAGTCAGCCCCAGCATTTT.

The table lists this clonotype with a few counts. The rearrangement uses TRBV7-8 and TRBJ2-7; 11 bases line up with TRBD1. The CDR3 has 17 residues. Germline values: CDR1 SGHVS, CDR2 FQNEAQ. V gave up 1 base and J gave up 2 bases; unmatched junction bases: 7. CDR3 nucleotide sequence: TGTGCCAGCAGCTTAGGACCCCCGGGACAGGGGGCCTACGAGCAGTACTTC. It specifies CASSLGPPGQGAYEQYF.